These T cell receptor beta chains were read from a single sample in a study of radiotherapy plus CTLA-4 blockade in lung cancer. Sequencing used immunoSEQ multiplex PCR; TCRdb keeps in-frame clones, though not all of them. Of tens of thousands of clones in the sample, about 80% were seen once. The sequencing used peripheral blood, collected from a patient treated with radiotherapy plus ipilimumab. These receptors were collected from a human donor with non-small cell lung cancer that progressed on radiotherapy plus ipilimumab. Both conserved end residues are part of each CDR3. A D gene is named only where the DNA matches it firmly. Clone sizes are given selectively: once, few, many, or a class where the clone is expanded.

J: TRBJ1-5; size: -; D: -; V: TRBV4-3; CDR3: CASSQDSRGQPQHF; DNA: TGCGCCAGCAGCCAAGATTCCCGGGGTCAGCCCCAGCATTTT
J: TRBJ2-5; size: -; D: -; V: TRBV5-1; CDR3: CASSLERGMGQETQYF; DNA: TGCGCCAGCAGCTTGGAAAGGGGAATGGGACAAGAGACCCAGTACTTC
J: TRBJ1-2; size: few; D: TRBD1; V: TRBV7-2; CDR3: CASSLAAGTGSGTYGYTF; DNA: TGTGCCAGCAGCTTAGCAGCGGGGACAGGGTCGGGGACATATGGCTACACCTTC
J: TRBJ1-2; size: -; D: -; V: TRBV5-4; CDR3: CASSSQVYGYTF; DNA: TGTGCCAGCAGCTCCCAAGTCTATGGCTACACCTTC
J: TRBJ1-5; size: -; D: -; V: TRBV28; CDR3: CASSPPGYLDLNQPQHF; DNA: TGTGCCAGCAGTCCGCCGGGCTACCTGGATCTCAATCAGCCCCAGCATTTT
J: TRBJ1-1; size: -; D: -; V: TRBV2; CDR3: CASSDAGTNTEAFF; DNA: TGTGCCAGCAGTGATGCAGGGACGAACACTGAAGCTTTCTTT
J: TRBJ1-1; size: -; D: -; V: TRBV28; CDR3: CASSSWTGNTEAFF; DNA: TGTGCCAGCAGTTCTTGGACTGGGAACACTGAAGCTTTCTTT
J: TRBJ1-3; size: -; D: -; V: TRBV10-3; CDR3: CAISEEGGRAGNTIYF; DNA: TGTGCCATCAGTGAAGAAGGGGGTAGGGCTGGAAACACCATATATTTT
J: TRBJ2-2; size: once; D: TRBD2; V: TRBV2; CDR3: CASKRLAGTTGELFF; DNA: TGTGCCAGCAAAAGGCTAGCGGGGACCACCGGGGAGCTGTTTTTT
J: TRBJ2-5; size: -; D: -; V: TRBV25-1; CDR3: CASSRRTGETQYF; DNA: TGTGCCAGCAGTCGGCGGACCGGGGAGACCCAGTACTTC
J: TRBJ2-5; size: -; D: -; V: TRBV11-2; CDR3: CASSLQGFQETQYF; DNA: TGTGCCAGCAGCCTACAGGGATTCCAAGAGACCCAGTACTTC
J: TRBJ2-7; size: -; D: -; V: TRBV27; CDR3: CASSPQGYEQYF; DNA: TGTGCCAGCAGCCCACAGGGTTACGAGCAGTACTTC
J: TRBJ2-7; size: -; D: TRBD1; V: TRBV5-1; CDR3: CASSVGTGNPTYEQYF; DNA: TGCGCCAGCAGCGTAGGGACAGGGAATCCGACGTACGAGCAGTACTTC
J: TRBJ2-2; size: -; D: TRBD1; V: TRBV5-1; CDR3: CASSPGTGDGHGELFF; DNA: TGCGCCAGCAGCCCTGGGACAGGGGACGGCCACGGGGAGCTGTTTTTT
J: TRBJ2-5; size: few; D: TRBD2; V: TRBV29-1; CDR3: CSVGRRGAGETQYF; DNA: TGCAGCGTTGGTCGGCGGGGGGCGGGGGAGACCCAGTACTTC
J: TRBJ1-2; size: -; D: -; V: TRBV27; CDR3: CASSLRLNYGYTF; DNA: TGTGCCAGCAGTTTGCGTCTGAACTATGGCTACACCTTC
J: TRBJ2-7; size: -; D: -; V: TRBV11-3; CDR3: CASSSGPDLYEQYF; DNA: TGTGCCAGCAGCTCGGGACCGGACCTCTACGAGCAGTACTTC
J: TRBJ1-1; size: -; D: TRBD1; V: TRBV10-3; CDR3: CAISGGQGWEAFF; DNA: TGTGCCATCAGTGGGGGACAGGGATGGGAAGCTTTCTTT
J: TRBJ2-3; size: once; D: TRBD1; V: TRBV18; CDR3: CASSPQTGMGTDTQYF; DNA: TGTGCCAGCTCACCCCAGACAGGGATGGGCACAGATACGCAGTATTTT
J: TRBJ2-1; size: once; D: -; V: TRBV6-1; CDR3: CASSGLIAESSYNEQFF; DNA: TGTGCCAGCAGTGGACTTATAGCGGAAAGCTCCTACAATGAGCAGTTCTTC
J: TRBJ2-7; size: -; D: -; V: TRBV4-1; CDR3: CASSHEGTLSYEQYF; DNA: TGCGCCAGCAGCCACGAAGGGACACTCTCCTACGAGCAGTACTTC
J: TRBJ2-3; size: -; D: -; V: TRBV27; CDR3: CASSVDWRGTDTQYF; DNA: TGTGCCAGCAGTGTTGACTGGCGGGGCACAGATACGCAGTATTTT
J: TRBJ2-1; size: -; D: TRBD2; V: TRBV27; CDR3: CASSSGLGAYNEQFF; DNA: TGTGCCAGCAGTTCTGGACTAGGCGCCTACAATGAGCAGTTCTTC
J: TRBJ2-3; size: -; D: -; V: TRBV4-3; CDR3: CASSQRTAPDTQYF; DNA: TGCGCCAGCAGCCAAAGGACAGCTCCAGATACGCAGTATTTT
J: TRBJ2-3; size: -; D: TRBD2; V: TRBV9; CDR3: CASSVGGGRAGDTQYF; DNA: TGTGCCAGCAGCGTAGGAGGAGGGAGGGCCGGAGATACGCAGTATTTT
J: TRBJ2-2; size: -; D: TRBD1; V: TRBV6-6; CDR3: CASSDRQGAGGELFF; DNA: TGTGCCAGCAGTGACAGACAGGGCGCTGGCGGGGAGCTGTTTTTT
J: TRBJ2-7; size: medium-sized; D: TRBD2; V: TRBV4-1; CDR3: CASSHRTSGSYEQYF; DNA: TGCGCCAGCAGCCATCGGACTAGCGGATCCTACGAGCAGTACTTC
J: TRBJ2-2; size: -; D: -; V: TRBV21-1; CDR3: CANLNRGYTGELFF; DNA: TGTGCCAACCTGAACAGGGGGTACACCGGGGAGCTGTTTTTT
J: TRBJ2-7; size: -; D: TRBD2; V: TRBV27; CDR3: CASSPQGWRESEQYF; DNA: TGTGCCAGCAGTCCCCAAGGTTGGCGGGAGTCGGAGCAGTACTTC
J: TRBJ2-3; size: -; D: TRBD1; V: TRBV5-5; CDR3: CASSLEGTGGADTQYF; DNA: TGTGCCAGCAGCTTGGAGGGGACAGGGGGCGCAGATACGCAGTATTTT
J: TRBJ2-5; size: -; D: -; V: TRBV4-2; CDR3: CASSQARETQYF; DNA: TGTGCCAGCAGCCAAGCCAGAGAGACCCAGTACTTC
J: TRBJ1-3; size: -; D: -; V: TRBV18; CDR3: CASSAGTPSSGNTIYF; DNA: TGTGCCAGCTCAGCCGGGACGCCGAGCTCTGGAAACACCATATATTTT
J: TRBJ1-1; size: -; D: -; V: TRBV2; CDR3: CASSGRLLNTEAFF; DNA: TGTGCCAGCAGTGGTCGACTCTTGAACACTGAAGCTTTCTTT
J: TRBJ1-1; size: -; D: -; V: TRBV19; CDR3: CASSTNRDGRTEAFF; DNA: TGTGCCAGTAGCACCAACAGGGATGGCCGGACTGAAGCTTTCTTT
J: TRBJ1-5; size: -; D: -; V: TRBV19; CDR3: CASSIGGLGNQPQHF; DNA: TGTGCCAGTAGTATAGGCGGCCTTGGCAATCAGCCCCAGCATTTT
J: TRBJ2-1; size: few; D: TRBD2; V: TRBV9; CDR3: CASSVNSGGANEQFF; DNA: TGTGCCAGCAGCGTCAATAGCGGGGGGGCCAATGAGCAGTTCTTC
J: TRBJ2-7; size: few; D: -; V: TRBV7-9; CDR3: CASSLADGGVGYEQYF; DNA: TGTGCCAGCAGCTTAGCCGACGGGGGCGTGGGGTACGAGCAGTACTTC
J: TRBJ1-2; size: -; D: TRBD1; V: TRBV20-1; CDR3: CSATGGDGYTF; DNA: TGCAGTGCTACAGGGGGCGATGGCTACACCTTC
J: TRBJ2-6; size: few; D: -; V: TRBV10-3; CDR3: CAISEGSGANVLTF; DNA: TGTGCCATCAGTGAAGGGTCTGGGGCCAACGTCCTGACTTTC
J: TRBJ2-5; size: -; D: -; V: TRBV7-6; CDR3: CASSFSIGGQETQYF; DNA: TGTGCCAGCAGCTTTAGCATAGGCGGGCAAGAGACCCAGTACTTC
J: TRBJ1-3; size: -; D: -; V: TRBV14; CDR3: CASTSAGSGNTIYF; DNA: TGTGCCAGTACCTCCGCGGGATCTGGAAACACCATATATTTT
J: TRBJ2-1; size: -; D: TRBD1; V: TRBV4-2; CDR3: CASSLGTGGYNEQFF; DNA: TGTGCCAGCAGCCTCGGGACAGGGGGTTACAATGAGCAGTTCTTC
J: TRBJ1-3; size: -; D: -; V: TRBV9; CDR3: CASSPTPSGNTIYF; DNA: TGTGCCAGCAGCCCCACACCATCTGGAAACACCATATATTTT
J: TRBJ1-2; size: -; D: TRBD1; V: TRBV14; CDR3: CASSPQTGVEGYGYTF; DNA: TGTGCCAGCAGCCCCCAGACAGGGGTTGAGGGTTATGGCTACACCTTC
J: TRBJ2-2; size: -; D: -; V: TRBV19; CDR3: CASSISTSGELFF; DNA: TGTGCCAGTAGTATTAGTACCTCCGGGGAGCTGTTTTTT
J: TRBJ2-1; size: -; D: TRBD1; V: TRBV11-2; CDR3: CASSLQRTGQYNEQFF; DNA: TGTGCCAGCAGCTTACAAAGGACAGGGCAATACAATGAGCAGTTCTTC
J: TRBJ2-1; size: -; D: -; V: TRBV27; CDR3: CASRGHLSYNEQFF; DNA: TGTGCCAGCAGGGGACACCTCTCCTACAATGAGCAGTTCTTC
J: TRBJ1-1; size: -; D: -; V: TRBV15; CDR3: CATSRDWPGSAEAFF; DNA: TGTGCCACCAGCAGAGATTGGCCGGGGAGCGCTGAAGCTTTCTTT
J: TRBJ2-7; size: -; D: TRBD1; V: TRBV27; CDR3: CASRKGTGTGYEQYF; DNA: TGTGCCAGCAGGAAGGGGACAGGGACTGGTTACGAGCAGTACTTC
J: TRBJ2-3; size: -; D: -; V: TRBV7-6; CDR3: CASSFGPPSPGGRPTDTQYF; DNA: TGTGCCAGCAGCTTTGGACCTCCGTCCCCCGGGGGGCGTCCCACAGATACGCAGTATTTT
J: TRBJ2-2; size: once; D: TRBD1; V: TRBV19; CDR3: CASSTRDRGRSGELFF; DNA: TGTGCCAGTAGTACCCGGGACAGGGGGCGTAGCGGGGAGCTGTTTTTT
J: TRBJ2-1; size: few; D: TRBD1; V: TRBV25-1; CDR3: CASSARRTGPNNEQFF; DNA: TGTGCCAGCAGTGCCCGAAGGACAGGGCCTAACAATGAGCAGTTCTTC
J: TRBJ1-2; size: -; D: -; V: TRBV20-1; CDR3: CSGMDYGYTF; DNA: TGCAGTGGGATGGACTATGGCTACACCTTC
J: TRBJ2-1; size: -; D: TRBD2; V: TRBV29-1; CDR3: CSVEEGRAGGQNEQFF; DNA: TGCAGCGTTGAAGAGGGGAGAGCGGGAGGGCAGAATGAGCAGTTCTTC
J: TRBJ2-3; size: -; D: TRBD1; V: TRBV5-1; CDR3: CASSLDRGDVDTQYF; DNA: TGCGCCAGCAGCTTGGACAGGGGGGATGTTGATACGCAGTATTTT
J: TRBJ2-1; size: -; D: TRBD2; V: TRBV14; CDR3: CASSQEKAGGPGEQFF; DNA: TGTGCCAGCAGCCAAGAAAAAGCGGGGGGGCCGGGTGAGCAGTTCTTC
J: TRBJ1-1; size: -; D: TRBD1; V: TRBV7-2; CDR3: CASSRERQGNTEAFF; DNA: TGTGCCAGCAGCCGTGAAAGACAGGGGAACACTGAAGCTTTCTTT
J: TRBJ2-1; size: -; D: -; V: TRBV5-1; CDR3: CASSRELRGNEQFF; DNA: TGTGCCAGCTCCAGGGAATTAAGGGGTAATGAGCAGTTCTTC
J: TRBJ1-4; size: -; D: -; V: TRBV7-9; CDR3: CASSQVVATTNEKLFF; DNA: TGTGCCAGCAGCCAGGTGGTCGCAACAACTAATGAAAAACTGTTTTTT
J: TRBJ2-5; size: once; D: -; V: TRBV7-6; CDR3: CASSSRHVEETQYF; DNA: TGTGCCAGCAGCTCCCGACATGTCGAAGAGACCCAGTACTTC